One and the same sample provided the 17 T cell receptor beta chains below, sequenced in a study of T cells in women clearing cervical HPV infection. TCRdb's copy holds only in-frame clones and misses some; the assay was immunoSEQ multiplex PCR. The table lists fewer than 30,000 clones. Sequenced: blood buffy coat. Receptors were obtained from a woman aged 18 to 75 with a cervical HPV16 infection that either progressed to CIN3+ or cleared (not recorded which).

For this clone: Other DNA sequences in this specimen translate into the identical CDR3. The CDR3 protein is CASSIGHDSGNTIYF. The sequenced part of the CDR3 DNA is TGTGCCAGTAGTATCGGACACGACTCTGGAAACACC. The chain couples TRBV19 to TRBJ1-3; D is possibly TRBD1 (5 bases). The sequence runs out 3 residues before the end of the CDR3; the remainder is reconstructed from the germline J gene. Germline-derived CDR1 and CDR2 are LNHDA and SQIVND (reference sequence). The V end was cut by 3 bases, the J end by 0 bases, with 9 bases between. The CDR3 is 15 residues long. The whole variable domain, remainder taken from reference TRBV19 and TRBJ1-3, is DGGITQSPKYLFRKEGQNVTLSCEQNLNHDAMYWYRQDPGQGLRLIYYSQIVNDFQKGDIAEGYSVSREKKESFPLTVTSAQKNPTAFYLCASSIGHDSGNTIYFGEGSWLTVV.

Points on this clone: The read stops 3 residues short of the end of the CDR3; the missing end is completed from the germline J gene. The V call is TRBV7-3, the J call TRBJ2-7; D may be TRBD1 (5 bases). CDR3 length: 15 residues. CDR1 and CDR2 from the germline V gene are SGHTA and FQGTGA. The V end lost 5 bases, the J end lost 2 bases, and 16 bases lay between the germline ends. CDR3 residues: CASSPVMGRAYEQYF. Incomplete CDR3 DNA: TGTGCCAGCAGCCCAGTCATGGGCAGGGCCTACGAG.

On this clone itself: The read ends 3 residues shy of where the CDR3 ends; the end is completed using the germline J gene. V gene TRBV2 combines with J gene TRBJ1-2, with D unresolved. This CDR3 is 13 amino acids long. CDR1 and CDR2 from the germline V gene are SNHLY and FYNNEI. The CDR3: CASSFSQVDDYTF. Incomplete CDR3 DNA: TGTGCCAGCAGCTTCTCCCAGGTCGACGAC.

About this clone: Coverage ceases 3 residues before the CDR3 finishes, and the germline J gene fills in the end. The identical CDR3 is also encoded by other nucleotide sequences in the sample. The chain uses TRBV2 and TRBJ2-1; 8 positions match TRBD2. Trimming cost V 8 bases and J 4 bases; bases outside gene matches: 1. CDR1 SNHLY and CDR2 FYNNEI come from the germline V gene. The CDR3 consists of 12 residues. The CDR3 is CASRGGYNEQFF. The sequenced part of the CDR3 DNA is TGTGCCAGCCGCGGGGGGTACAATGAG.

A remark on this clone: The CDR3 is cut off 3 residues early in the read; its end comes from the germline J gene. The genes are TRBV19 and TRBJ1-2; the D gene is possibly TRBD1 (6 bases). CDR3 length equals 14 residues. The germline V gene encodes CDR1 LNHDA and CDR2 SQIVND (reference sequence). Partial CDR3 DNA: TGTGCCAGTAGTATTAGTGGACAGACCTACGAC. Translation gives CASSISGQTYD. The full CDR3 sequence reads CASSISGQTYDYTF.

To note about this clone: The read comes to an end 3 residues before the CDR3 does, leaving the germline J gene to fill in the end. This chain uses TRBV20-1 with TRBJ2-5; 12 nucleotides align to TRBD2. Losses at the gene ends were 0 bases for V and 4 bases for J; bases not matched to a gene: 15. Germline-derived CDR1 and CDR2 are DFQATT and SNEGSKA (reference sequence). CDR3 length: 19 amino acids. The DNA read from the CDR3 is TGCAGTGCTAGAGAGTTGGGGCGGCTAGCGGGGGGGCCGGCAGAGACC. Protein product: CSARELGRLAGGPAET. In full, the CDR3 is CSARELGRLAGGPAETQYF.

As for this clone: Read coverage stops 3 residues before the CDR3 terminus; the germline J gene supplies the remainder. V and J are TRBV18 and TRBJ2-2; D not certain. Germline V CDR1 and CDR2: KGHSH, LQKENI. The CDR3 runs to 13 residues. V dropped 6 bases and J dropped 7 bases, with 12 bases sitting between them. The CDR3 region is CASSAGVGGELFF. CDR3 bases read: TGTGCCAGCTCTGCAGGAGTCGGCGGGGAG.

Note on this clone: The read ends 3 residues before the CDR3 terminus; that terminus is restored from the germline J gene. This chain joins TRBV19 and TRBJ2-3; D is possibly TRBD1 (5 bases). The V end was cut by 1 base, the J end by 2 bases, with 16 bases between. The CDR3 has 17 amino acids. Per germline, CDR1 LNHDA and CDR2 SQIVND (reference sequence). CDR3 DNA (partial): TGTGCCAGTAGTATAGGGTCGGTCCTAGGACACACAGATACG. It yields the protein CASSIGSVLGHTDT. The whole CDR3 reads CASSIGSVLGHTDTQYF.

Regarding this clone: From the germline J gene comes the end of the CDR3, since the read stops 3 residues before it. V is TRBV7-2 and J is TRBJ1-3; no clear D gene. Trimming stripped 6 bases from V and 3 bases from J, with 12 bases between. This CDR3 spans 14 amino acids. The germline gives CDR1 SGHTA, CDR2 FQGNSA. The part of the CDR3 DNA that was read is TGTGCCAGCAGTAATAGTAAGGGTGGAAACACC. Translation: CASSNSKGGNT. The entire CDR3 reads CASSNSKGGNTIYF.

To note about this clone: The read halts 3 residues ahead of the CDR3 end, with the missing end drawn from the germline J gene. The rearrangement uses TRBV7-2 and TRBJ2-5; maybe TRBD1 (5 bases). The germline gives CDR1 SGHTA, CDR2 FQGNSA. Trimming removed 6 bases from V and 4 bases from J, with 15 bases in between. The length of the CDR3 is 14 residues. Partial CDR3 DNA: TGTGCCAGCAGTCAACCCCCCAGGGCAGAGACC. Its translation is CASSQPPRAET. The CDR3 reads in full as CASSQPPRAETQYF.

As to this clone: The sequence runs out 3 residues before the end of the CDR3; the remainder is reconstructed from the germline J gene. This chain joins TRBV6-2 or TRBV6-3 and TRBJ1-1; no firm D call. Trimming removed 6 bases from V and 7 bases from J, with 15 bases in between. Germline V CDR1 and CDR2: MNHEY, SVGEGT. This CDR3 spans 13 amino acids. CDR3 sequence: CASRPSTGIEAFF. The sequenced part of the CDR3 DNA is TGTGCCAGCAGGCCTAGCACCGGGATTGAA.

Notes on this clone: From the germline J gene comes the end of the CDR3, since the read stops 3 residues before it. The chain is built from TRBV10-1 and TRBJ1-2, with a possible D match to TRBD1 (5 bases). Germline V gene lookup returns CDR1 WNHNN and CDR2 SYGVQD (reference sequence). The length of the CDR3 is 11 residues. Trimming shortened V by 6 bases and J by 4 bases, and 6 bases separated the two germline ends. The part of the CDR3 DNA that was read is TGCGCCAGCAGCGGGGGCTATGGC. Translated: CASSGGYG. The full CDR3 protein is CASSGGYGYTF.

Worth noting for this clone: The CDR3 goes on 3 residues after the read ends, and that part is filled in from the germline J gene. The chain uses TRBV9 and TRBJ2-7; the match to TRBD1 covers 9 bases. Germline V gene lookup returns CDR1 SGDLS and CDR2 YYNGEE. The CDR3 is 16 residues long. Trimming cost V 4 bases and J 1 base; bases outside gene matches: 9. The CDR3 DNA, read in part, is TGTGCCAGCAGCCCCGCCGGGGACAGGGAATCCTACGAG. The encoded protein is CASSPAGDRESYE. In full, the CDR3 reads CASSPAGDRESYEQYF.

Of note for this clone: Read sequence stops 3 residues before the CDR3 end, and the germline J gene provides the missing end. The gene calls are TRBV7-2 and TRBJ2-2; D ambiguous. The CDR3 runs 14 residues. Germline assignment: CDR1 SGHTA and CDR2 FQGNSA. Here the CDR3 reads CASSFDSTNEKLFF. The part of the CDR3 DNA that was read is TGTGCCAGCAGCTTTGATTCAACTAATGAAAAG.

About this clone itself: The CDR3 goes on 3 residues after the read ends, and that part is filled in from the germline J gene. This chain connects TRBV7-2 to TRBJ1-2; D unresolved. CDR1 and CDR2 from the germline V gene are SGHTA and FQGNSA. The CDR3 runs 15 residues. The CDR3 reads CASSYFLGGAYDYTF. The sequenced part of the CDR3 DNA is TGTGCCAGCAGCTATTTCCTAGGCGGTGCCTACGAC.

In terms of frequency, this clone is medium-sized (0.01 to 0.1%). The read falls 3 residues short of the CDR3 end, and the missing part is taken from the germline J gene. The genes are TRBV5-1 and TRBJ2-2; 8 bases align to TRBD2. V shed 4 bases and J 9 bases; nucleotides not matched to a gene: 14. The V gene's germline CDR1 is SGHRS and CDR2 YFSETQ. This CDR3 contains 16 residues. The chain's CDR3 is CASSPGGAVGLWELFF. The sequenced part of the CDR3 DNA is TGCGCCAGCAGCCCCGGGGGGGCCGTTGGCTTGTGGGAG.

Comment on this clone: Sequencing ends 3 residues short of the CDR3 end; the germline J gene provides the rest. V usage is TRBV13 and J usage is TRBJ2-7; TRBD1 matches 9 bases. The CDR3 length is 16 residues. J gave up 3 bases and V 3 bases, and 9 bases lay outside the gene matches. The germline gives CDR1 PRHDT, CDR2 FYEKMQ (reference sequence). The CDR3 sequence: CASSLMPGQGVYEQYF. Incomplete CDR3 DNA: TGTGCCAGCAGCTTGATGCCGGGACAGGGTGTCTACGAG.